This T cell receptor (beta chain) is drawn from a study of monozygotic twins with inflammatory bowel disease. Overall study results and limits: IBD patients carried less diverse TCRbeta repertoires (inverse Simpson) than healthy co-twins. Especially with disease activity, IBD patients shared fewer clonotypes with others than healthy twins did. Variability may have been added to patient repertoires by differing immunosuppressive treatments.

Whole-blood RNA isolation (total RNA) proceeded without T cell sorting. With respect to this clonotype: The target antigen is unknown.

Germline V gene sequence: CDR1 MNHEY, CDR2 SVGEGT. CDR3 length: 17 residues. TCRdb derives one entry per CDR3 protein from the 5' RACE reads, leaving out DNA. This table lists fewer than 400,000 distinct CDR3 sequences. This chain links TRBV6-2 or TRBV6-3 with TRBJ2-5; TCRdb calls TRBD2, which cannot be checked without DNA. This TCR came from a human donor with ulcerative colitis or Crohn's disease, or a healthy co-twin of an affected twin (not recorded which). Sequenced sample: blood. The CDR3 sequence: CASSSRGSGGTQETQYF.